Below are 18 T cell receptor beta chains sequenced from a single sample in a study of blood T cell repertoires in COVID-19. Clones were sequenced by immunoSEQ multiplex PCR, and TCRdb holds only the in-frame ones, with some missing. In the table there are around 70,000 clones, around 70% of which are singletons. The sequenced material came from peripheral blood. The receptors originated from a man between 65 and 79 years old with acute or convalescent COVID-19.

The genes are TRBV9 and TRBJ1-2, with TRBD1 matching over 7 bases. The CDR3 is made up of 14 amino acids. V dropped 4 bases and J dropped 4; count of bases not matched to a gene: 7. Germline CDR1 SGDLS, CDR2 YYNGEE. Written as DNA, the CDR3 is TGTGCCAGCAGCCCGACGACAGGGACCTATGGCTACACCTTC. Translation: CASSPTTGTYGYTF.

The chain recombines TRBV9 with TRBJ2-1; maybe TRBD2 (5 bases). The CDR3 has 15 amino acids. Trimming cost V 0 bases and J 0 bases, with 7 bases left between them. The germline gives CDR1 SGDLS, CDR2 YYNGEE. Here the CDR3 reads CASSVESGSYNEQFF. CDR3 bases: TGTGCCAGCAGCGTAGAAAGCGGCTCCTACAATGAGCAGTTCTTC. The full variable domain, its missing parts supplied by reference TRBV9 and TRBJ2-1, is DSGVTQTPKHLITATGQRVTLRCSPRSGDLSVYWYQQSLDQGLQFLIQYYNGEERAKGNILERFSAQQFPDLHSELNLSSLELGDSALYFCASSVESGSYNEQFFGPGTRLTVL.

The rearrangement uses TRBV7-9 and TRBJ1-2; the D gene is possibly TRBD1 (5 bases). Germline values: CDR1 SEHNR, CDR2 FQNEAQ (reference sequence). This CDR3 is 14 amino acids long. With 6 bases removed from V and 0 bases from J, the gap between germline ends came to 11 bases. The CDR3 region is CASRVQESNYGYTF. The CDR3 DNA reads TGTGCCAGCAGGGTACAGGAGTCTAACTATGGCTACACCTTC.

The chain recombines TRBV12-3 or TRBV12-4 with TRBJ1-4, with D hard to call. V gave up 1 base and J gave up 13 bases, with 13 bases separating them. The CDR3 extends over 13 amino acids. The CDR3 bases are TGTGCCAGCAGTTTAGGGTCGGCCCGCGGACTGTTTTTT. It yields the protein CASSLGSARGLFF.

This clone was observed a few times. The rearrangement links TRBV7-3 to TRBJ2-2; 8 nucleotides agree with TRBD2. CDR1 is SGHTA, CDR2 FQGTGA, per germline. With V trimmed by 5 bases and J by 1 base, 6 bases remained unmatched. This CDR3 region has 16 residues. CDR3 sequence reads: CASSPTGGWNTGELFF. The CDR3 DNA is TGTGCCAGCAGCCCTACGGGGGGGTGGAACACCGGGGAGCTGTTTTTT.

This clone was seen more than once but under ten times. This chain links TRBV5-1 with TRBJ2-3, with 11 nucleotides matching TRBD2. V lost 5 bases and J lost 6; bases outside the gene matches: 11. The CDR3 consists of 16 residues. Germline CDR1 is SGHRS and CDR2 is YFSETQ. Here the CDR3 reads CASSFLLAGVTDTQYF. Here the CDR3 DNA reads TGCGCCAGCAGTTTCCTACTAGCGGGAGTAACGGATACGCAGTATTTT.

The genes are TRBV6-6 and TRBJ1-3; 7 bases align to TRBD1. Looked up from germline, CDR1 is MNHNY and CDR2 is SVGAGI (reference sequence). V trimming: 1 base; J trimming: 0 bases; junction bases outside the gene matches: 0. CDR3 length equals 15 residues. CDR3 residues: CASSYWDSSGNTIYF. Written as DNA, the CDR3 is TGTGCCAGCAGTTACTGGGACAGCTCTGGAAACACCATATATTTT.

The chain recombines TRBV7-3 with TRBJ1-1, with D maybe TRBD1 (5 bases). CDR3 size: 15 residues. The germline V and J ends were trimmed by 0 bases and 1 base, with 9 bases remaining between them. CDR1 and CDR2 from the germline V gene are SGHTA and FQGTGA. The CDR3 bases are TGTGCCAGCAGCTTAACTCTGCAGGGGAACACTGAAGCTTTCTTT. Translating it yields CASSLTLQGNTEAFF.

The chain is built from TRBV7-5 and TRBJ2-7; TRBD1 is taken as the D call from the table, unchecked against the DNA. TRBV7-5 is termed a pseudogene. This CDR3 spans 14 amino acids. CDR3 bases: TGTGCTTTCCCAGACAGGCACCCTCCCTACGAGCAGTACTTC. Its translation: CAFPDRHPPYEQYF.

The V call is TRBV10-3, the J call TRBJ2-5, with 7 positions matching TRBD2. Trimming at V came to 1 base and at J to 4 bases, leaving 9 bases not matched to a gene. From germline, CDR1 is ENHRY and CDR2 SYGVKD. CDR3 length equals 16 residues. Here the CDR3 reads CAISELSGMGPETQYF. CDR3 nucleotide sequence: TGTGCCATCAGTGAGTTAAGCGGGATGGGGCCAGAGACCCAGTACTTC.

The chain uses TRBV5-1 and TRBJ1-2; D gene uncertain. The CDR3 runs 15 residues. The V end was cut by 0 bases, the J end by 1 base, with 10 bases between. Germline CDR1 SGHRS, CDR2 YFSETQ. The CDR3 region is CASSLGGLHNYGYTF. DNA for the CDR3: TGCGCCAGCAGCTTGGGAGGGCTTCATAACTATGGCTACACCTTC.

The chain carries TRBV7-3 and TRBJ2-1, with a possible D match to TRBD1 (7 bases). This CDR3 is built from 15 residues. Germline values: CDR1 SGHTA, CDR2 FQGTGA. Deletions cut 3 bases from V and 4 bases from J, with 13 bases between. The DNA of the CDR3 is TGTGCCAGCAGCTTGGGGGCGGGACAGTACAATGAGCAGTTCTTC. Translation: CASSLGAGQYNEQFF.

V and J are TRBV2 and TRBJ1-5, with 7 positions matching TRBD1. CDR1 SNHLY and CDR2 FYNNEI come from the germline V gene. Trimming at V came to 6 bases and at J to 0 bases, leaving 2 bases not matched to a gene. The CDR3 covers 14 residues. The CDR3 region has the DNA TGTGCCAGCAGGGGACAGACTAGCAATCAGCCCCAGCATTTT. It translates to CASRGQTSNQPQHF.

V is TRBV7-9 and J is TRBJ1-6, with TRBD1 as a possible D gene (5 bases). Germline-derived CDR1 and CDR2 are SEHNR and FQNEAQ (reference sequence). The CDR3 sequence is 13 residues long. Trimming cost V 4 bases and J 9 bases, with 10 bases left between them. Here the CDR3 reads CASSSGGSSPLHF. The CDR3 DNA reads as TGTGCCAGCAGCTCCGGGGGAAGTTCACCCCTCCACTTT.

This chain joins TRBV28 and TRBJ1-5, with 7 positions matching TRBD1. Trimming took 5 bases from V and 0 from J; bases not matched to a gene: 10. The CDR3 sequence is 17 residues long. In germline, CDR1 is MDHEN, CDR2 SYDVKM. CDR3 nucleotides: TGTGCCAGCAGTGTCCCGGGACAGCAGCATAGCAATCAGCCCCAGCATTTT. It codes for CASSVPGQQHSNQPQHF.

The V gene is TRBV11-2, the J gene TRBJ2-7, with D perhaps matching TRBD2 (7 bases). V was pared by 0 bases and J by 6 bases, with 15 bases between. Germline values: CDR1 SGHAT, CDR2 FQNNGV. This CDR3 has 15 residues. CDR3 sequence reads: CASSLDRGAPVEQYF. The DNA for the CDR3 is TGTGCCAGCAGCTTAGATCGGGGGGCGCCGGTCGAGCAGTACTTC.

This clone has only a few counts. The genes are TRBV15 and TRBJ2-3; TRBD1 is a possible D gene (6 bases). CDR1 and CDR2 from the germline V gene are LNHNV and YYDKDF (reference sequence). The CDR3 is 16 amino acids. Deletions cut 5 bases from V and 0 bases from J, with 15 bases between. The CDR3 protein is CATSDGTLESTDTQYF. In nucleotides, the CDR3 is TGTGCCACCAGCGACGGGACACTCGAAAGCACAGATACGCAGTATTTT.

J is TRBJ1-3 and V is TRBV19; a weak D match, TRBD1 (5 bases). Germline V gene data show CDR1 as LNHDA and CDR2 as SQIVND (reference sequence). Trimming pared 7 bases from V and 0 bases from J, leaving 19 bases between. This CDR3 has 17 amino acids. CDR3 residues: CASTPSAGLISGNTIYF. In DNA form, the CDR3 reads TGTGCCAGTACCCCCTCAGCAGGGTTAATCTCTGGAAACACCATATATTTT.